This T cell receptor (beta chain) was sequenced during a study of cytomegalovirus exposure and HLA in healthy donors. Libraries were prepared by immunoSEQ multiplex PCR; TCRdb keeps only in-frame clonotypes and omits some of them. The profile covers fewer than 100,000 clones, with around 94% appearing a single time and less than 2.5% taken by the ten largest. The CDR3 consists of 15 residues. Trimming removed 4 bases from V and 2 bases from J, with 15 bases in between. CDR1 is SGHRS, CDR2 YFSETQ, per germline. The TCR comes from a woman between 18 and 30 years old in good health and CMV-seronegative. The rearrangement uses TRBV5-1 and TRBJ1-1; weak D call: TRBD1 (6 bases). Specimen: PBMCs. CDR3 region: CASSTPEGVNTEAFF. In DNA, the CDR3 is TGCGCCAGCAGCACCCCCGAGGGGGTAAACACTGAAGCTTTCTTT.